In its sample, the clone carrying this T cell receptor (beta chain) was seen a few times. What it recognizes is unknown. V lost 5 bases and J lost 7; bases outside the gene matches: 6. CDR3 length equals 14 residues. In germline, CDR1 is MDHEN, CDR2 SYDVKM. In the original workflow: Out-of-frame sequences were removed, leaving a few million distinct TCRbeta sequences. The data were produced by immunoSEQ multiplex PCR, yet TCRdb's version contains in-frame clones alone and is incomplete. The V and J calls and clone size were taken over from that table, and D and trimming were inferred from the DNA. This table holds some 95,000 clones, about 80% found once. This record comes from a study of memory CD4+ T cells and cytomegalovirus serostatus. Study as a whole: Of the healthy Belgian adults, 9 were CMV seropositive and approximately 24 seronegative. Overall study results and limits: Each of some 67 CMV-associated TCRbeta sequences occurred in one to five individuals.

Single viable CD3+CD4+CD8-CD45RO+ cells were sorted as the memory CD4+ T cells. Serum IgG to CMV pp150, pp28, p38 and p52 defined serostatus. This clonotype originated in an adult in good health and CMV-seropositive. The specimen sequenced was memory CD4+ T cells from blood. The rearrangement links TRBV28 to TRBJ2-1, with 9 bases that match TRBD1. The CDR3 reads CASSTGTGLNEQFF. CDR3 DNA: TGTGCCAGCAGTACCGGGACAGGGCTAAATGAGCAGTTCTTC.